The source of this T cell receptor beta chain is a study of tumor-infiltrating lymphocytes in primary liver carcinoma. Across the whole study: All patients, whether men or women, fell within 30 to 69 years of age. These were node-negative, non-metastatic T1-T3 tumors of roughly 4.2 to 10 cm.

Scientists recovered RNA and DNA together from approximately 20-30 mg of unsorted bulk tissue. The input was 450 to 500 ng total RNA; TCR beta cDNA was made from it with a constant-region primer. Investigators got TCR beta libraries out of three nested multiplex PCR rounds, done with slightly modified ARM-PCR. Researchers ran the first two PCR rounds for 9 to 10 cycles each with TRBV1-TRBV30 forward primers and a C-beta reverse primer. TCRdb independently ran MiXCR on the multiplex PCR reads; one entry per CDR3 protein. The sample holds about 120,000 distinct CDR3 sequences, 60% to 70% seen once. Study conclusions and caveats: For tumor-adjacent and tumor-blood pairs, overlap was less than that seen for tumor region pairs. Against blood, tumors held a significantly higher top-250-clone fraction (p = 0.039).

Germline V CDR1 and CDR2: SGHDN, FVKESK. This CDR3 comprises 15 residues. Comments on this clonotype: Its antigen is unidentified. At one boundary the junction diverges from the germline segment, which might be a read error.

Sequencing was carried out using liver tumor tissue from sampling region 1. Subset: tumor region T1, superior pole. This clonotype was obtained from a woman aged 60-75 years with primary liver carcinoma and hepatitis B virus infection. The rearrangement joins TRBV14 to TRBJ2-1; 11 positions agree with TRBD2. CDR3 residues: CASSLLAGVSNGQFF. The CDR3 DNA is TGTGCCAGCAGCCTACTAGCGGGAGTATCCAATGGGCAGTTCTTC.